The rows below give T cell receptor beta chains drawn from one sample of a study of regulatory T cells in long-lasting Graves disease. MiXCR was run by TCRdb on the multiplex PCR reads, yielding one entry per CDR3 protein. The table includes roughly 380,000 distinct CDR3 sequences, 15% to 17% detected once. Sample: peripheral blood mononuclear cells (PBMCs), taken at new diagnosis, from a patient treated with antithyroid drugs. Receptors were obtained from a female donor with Graves disease. Each CDR3 is given with its conserved first and last residue. A D gene is named only where the DNA matches it firmly. Expanded clones are given a class, and other clones once, few, many or no size at all.

D,V,size,J,CDR3,DNA
TRBD1,TRBV20-1,many,TRBJ1-1,CSATTPGQLGAEAFF,TGCAGTGCTACGACACCGGGACAGCTTGGGGCTGAAGCTTTCTTT
.,TRBV12-3/TRBV12-4,many,TRBJ2-7,CASSLARDTAYEQYF,TGTGCCAGCAGTTTAGCGCGGGACACAGCCTACGAGCAGTACTTC
.,TRBV12-3/TRBV12-4,few,TRBJ1-6,CASRNRLHNSPLHF,TGTGCCAGCAGGAACAGATTACATAATTCACCCCTCCACTTT
.,TRBV7-9,many,TRBJ2-2,CASSWKGQNTGELFF,TGTGCCAGCAGCTGGAAGGGACAGAACACCGGGGAGCTGTTTTTT
TRBD2,TRBV6-2/TRBV6-3,many,TRBJ2-1,CASSSGGGGNYNEQFF,TGTGCCAGCAGTTCAGGCGGGGGGGGAAACTACAATGAGCAGTTCTTC
TRBD2,TRBV12-3/TRBV12-4,many,TRBJ2-5,CASSLGPSGDTQYF,TGTGCCAGCAGTTTAGGCCCTAGCGGGGACACCCAGTACTTC
TRBD2,TRBV5-1,many,TRBJ2-1,CASSLDPSGIYNEQFF,TGCGCCAGCAGCTTGGATCCTAGCGGAATCTACAATGAGCAGTTCTTC
TRBD2,TRBV11-1,.,TRBJ2-1,CASSIAGASYNEQFF,TGTGCCAGCAGCATAGCGGGGGCCTCCTACAATGAGCAGTTCTTC
.,TRBV28,many,TRBJ2-3,CASMGPGTDTQYF,TGTGCCAGCATGGGACCCGGCACAGATACGCAGTATTTT
TRBD1,TRBV27,many,TRBJ1-4,CASSLLGTGVNEKLFF,TGTGCCAGCAGTTTATTGGGGACAGGCGTTAATGAAAAACTGTTTTTT
.,TRBV3-1,many,TRBJ2-7,CASSQGSVEQYF,TGTGCCAGCAGCCAGGGGTCTGTGGAGCAGTACTTC
.,TRBV20-1,many,TRBJ1-1,CSARDPGGATEAFF,TGCAGTGCTAGAGATCCGGGAGGGGCGACTGAAGCTTTCTTT
.,TRBV28,many,TRBJ2-1,CASSFKGLRGGGNEQFF,TGTGCCAGCAGTTTTAAGGGTCTTAGGGGGGGCGGGAATGAGCAGTTCTTC
TRBD1,TRBV4-2,many,TRBJ1-2,CASRHRGDYGYTF,TGTGCCAGCAGACACAGGGGGGACTATGGCTACACCTTC
.,TRBV3-1,many,TRBJ1-1,CASSQVNTEAFF,TGTGCCAGCAGCCAAGTTAACACTGAAGCTTTCTTT
.,TRBV27,many,TRBJ1-1,CASSLTGDLKAFF,TGTGCCAGCAGTTTAACTGGAGACCTGAAAGCTTTCTTT
TRBD1,TRBV12-3/TRBV12-4,many,TRBJ2-7,CASSFQRRTGVIDEQYF,TGTGCCAGCAGTTTCCAACGACGGACAGGGGTTATTGACGAGCAGTACTTC
TRBD2,TRBV9,.,TRBJ2-1,CASSARAGRHNNEQFF,TGTGCCAGCAGCGCCCGAGCGGGACGACACAACAATGAGCAGTTCTTC
.,TRBV6-1,many,TRBJ1-5,CASSEDLARSNQPQHF,TGTGCCAGCAGTGAAGACCTGGCAAGGAGCAATCAGCCCCAGCATTTT
.,TRBV12-3/TRBV12-4,.,TRBJ2-2,CANSDNTNTGELFF,TGTGCCAACTCGGATAACACGAACACCGGGGAGCTGTTTTTT
TRBD1,TRBV28,once,TRBJ2-1,CASSHGTANNEQFF,TGTGCCAGCAGCCACGGGACAGCAAACAATGAGCAGTTCTTC
TRBD2,TRBV12-3/TRBV12-4,many,TRBJ2-5,CASSLGVAGDKGETQYF,TGTGCCAGCAGTTTAGGAGTAGCGGGCGATAAGGGAGAGACCCAGTACTTC
TRBD2,TRBV7-3,many,TRBJ2-1,CASSLNAGGPNEQFF,TGTGCCAGCAGCTTAAATGCGGGAGGGCCTAATGAGCAGTTCTTC
.,TRBV20-1,many,TRBJ2-6,CSAREGTSGANVLTF,TGCAGTGCTAGAGAAGGGACTTCTGGGGCCAACGTCCTGACTTTC
TRBD1,TRBV5-1,.,TRBJ2-5,CASRARGLSGTQYF,TGCGCCAGCAGAGCTAGGGGGCTTTCTGGGACCCAGTACTTC
.,TRBV12-3/TRBV12-4,many,TRBJ2-1,CATIATASYNEQFF,TGTGCCACCATCGCTACAGCCTCCTACAATGAGCAGTTCTTC
.,TRBV20-1,many,TRBJ2-1,CSAERRGFNEQFF,TGCAGTGCGGAGAGAAGGGGTTTCAATGAGCAGTTCTTC
.,TRBV10-3,many,TRBJ1-2,CAISEVQGGGYTF,TGTGCCATCAGTGAGGTACAGGGTGGTGGCTACACCTTC
TRBD1,TRBV12-3/TRBV12-4,many,TRBJ1-1,CASIVTRGLTEAFF,TGTGCCAGCATCGTAACCAGGGGGCTGACTGAAGCTTTCTTT
TRBD1,TRBV12-3/TRBV12-4,many,TRBJ1-4,CASSISGGGEKLFF,TGTGCCAGCAGTATCTCAGGGGGGGGGGAAAAACTGTTTTTT
.,TRBV4-1,few,TRBJ1-1,CASSQYPRVTEAFF,TGCGCCAGCAGCCAATACCCTCGGGTAACTGAAGCTTTCTTT
.,TRBV6-1,.,TRBJ1-5,CASSPGQKNNQPQHF,TGTGCCAGCAGCCCCGGACAGAAAAACAATCAGCCCCAGCATTTT
.,TRBV25-1,few,TRBJ2-2,CASSRVGSTGELFF,TGTGCCAGCAGTAGGGTGGGGAGCACCGGGGAGCTGTTTTTT
.,TRBV5-1,.,TRBJ2-1,CASSRTYGPSEQFF,TGCGCCAGCAGCCGAACTTATGGGCCAAGTGAGCAGTTCTTC
.,TRBV27,many,TRBJ2-3,CASSLSLEDTQYF,TGTGCCAGCAGTTTATCACTTGAGGATACGCAGTATTTT
TRBD2,TRBV7-8,.,TRBJ2-7,CASSPIAGGLYEQYF,TGTGCCAGCAGCCCAATAGCGGGAGGGCTCTACGAGCAGTACTTC
TRBD1,TRBV6-1,few,TRBJ2-7,CASTQWTGASYEQYF,TGTGCCAGCACCCAATGGACAGGTGCCTCCTACGAGCAGTACTTC
.,TRBV2,few,TRBJ2-1,CASRSGPALDNEQFF,TGTGCCAGCCGGTCCGGGCCAGCTTTGGACAATGAGCAGTTCTTC
.,TRBV7-8,.,TRBJ1-5,CASSLIGAGDNQPQHF,TGTGCCAGCAGCTTAATAGGGGCAGGGGACAATCAGCCCCAGCATTTT
.,TRBV27,many,TRBJ1-4,CAGSLRGGDEKLFF,TGTGCCGGCAGTTTACGGGGGGGAGATGAAAAACTGTTTTTT
.,TRBV6-2/TRBV6-3,many,TRBJ2-5,CASSEYEGGQETQYF,TGTGCCAGCAGTGAATATGAGGGAGGTCAAGAGACCCAGTACTTC
TRBD2,TRBV6-1,.,TRBJ2-1,CASSLPVREIYNEQFF,TGTGCCAGCAGCCTCCCGGTGCGGGAGATCTACAATGAGCAGTTCTTC
TRBD1,TRBV6-2/TRBV6-3,.,TRBJ1-1,CASRPTGGGTEAFF,TGTGCCAGCCGGCCGACAGGGGGTGGGACTGAAGCTTTCTTT
TRBD1,TRBV5-1,many,TRBJ1-1,CASSFGTGSTEAFF,TGTGCCAGCAGCTTCGGGACAGGGTCCACTGAAGCTTTCTTT